This TCR beta chain was observed in a study of T cell responses to AZD1222 COVID-19 vaccine. For the study at large: Pooled together were second doses at about 4 or about 12 weeks.

Measured with immunoSEQ multiplex PCR; TCRdb has only the in-frame clones, and not every one. The sample carries about 140,000 clones, 70% to 90% recorded once. Findings and caveats of the study: Spike-specific TCR breadth and depth grew following two AZD1222 doses.

The CDR3 consists of 14 residues. V dropped 4 bases and J dropped 1 base, with 10 bases sitting between them. CDR1 is SGHKS, CDR2 YYEKEE, per germline (reference sequence). Regarding this clone: The antigen remains unidentified.

This sequence originates from an adult in good health. The material was peripheral blood, obtained on day 0 of AZD1222 vaccination. The chain couples TRBV5-5 to TRBJ2-3; D remains unclear. The CDR3 here is CASSPSSGTDTQYF. The DNA of the CDR3 is TGTGCCAGCAGCCCCTCATCCGGCACAGATACGCAGTATTTT.